This TCR beta chain is from a study of T cell changes during pregnancy in multiple sclerosis. This CDR3 region has 14 residues. V was shortened by 2 bases and J by 4 bases, with 10 bases between the two germline ends. Germline CDR1 SSHAT, CDR2 FNYEAQ (reference sequence). Produced via immunoSEQ multiplex PCR; TCRdb's table is partial and in-frame only. The table lists tens of thousands of clones, roughly 86% of them singletons, with 13% in the top ten. The chain couples TRBV7-7 to TRBJ2-3, with a possible D match to TRBD1 (6 bases). This sequence originates from a female donor in good health, enrolled as a control in a pregnancy study. This specimen was CD8+ T cells from peripheral blood mononuclear cells, taken in the first trimester of pregnancy. The CDR3: CASSLSGVADTQYF. The CDR3 DNA reads TGTGCCAGCAGCTTATCAGGGGTGGCAGATACGCAGTATTTT.